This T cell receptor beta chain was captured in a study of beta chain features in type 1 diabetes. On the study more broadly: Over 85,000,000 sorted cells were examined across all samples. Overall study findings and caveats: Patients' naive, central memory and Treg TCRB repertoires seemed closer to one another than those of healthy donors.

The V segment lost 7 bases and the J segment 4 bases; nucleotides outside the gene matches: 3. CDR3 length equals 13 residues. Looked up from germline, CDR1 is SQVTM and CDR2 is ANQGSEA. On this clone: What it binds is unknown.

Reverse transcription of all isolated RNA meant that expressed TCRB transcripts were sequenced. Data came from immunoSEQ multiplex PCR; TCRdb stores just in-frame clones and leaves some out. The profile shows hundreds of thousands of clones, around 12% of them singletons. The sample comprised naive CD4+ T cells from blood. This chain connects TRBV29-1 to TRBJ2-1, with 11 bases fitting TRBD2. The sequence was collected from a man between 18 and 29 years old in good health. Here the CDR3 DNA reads TGCAGCGGGGGGACTAGCGGTTACAATGAGCAGTTCTTC. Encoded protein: CSGGTSGYNEQFF.